The T cell receptor (beta chain) described here comes from a study of cytomegalovirus exposure and HLA in healthy donors. The PCR had 60 Vbeta and 13 Jbeta primers. Clones were sequenced by immunoSEQ multiplex PCR, and TCRdb holds only the in-frame ones, with some missing. Found here are about 98,000 clones, around 74% of them singletons; the top ten hold 1.5% to 2%. The CDR3 has 14 amino acids. CDR1 SNHLY and CDR2 FYNNEI come from the germline V gene. V was shortened by 0 bases and J by 6 bases, with 9 bases between the two germline ends. This clone occurred a few times. The sample taken for sequencing was PBMCs. V gene TRBV2 combines with J gene TRBJ1-5; D is unclear. The clonotype was recovered from a male donor in good health and CMV-seronegative. CDR3 DNA: TGTGCCAGCAGTGAAGCTGAGCCACCTCAGCCCCAGCATTTT. Its translation is CASSEAEPPQPQHF.